This T cell receptor beta chain was sequenced during a study of blood T cell repertoires in COVID-19. On the study more broadly: Samples came from the United States, Italy and Spain, spanning acute and convalescent COVID-19. From T cells, B-cell-depleted T cells, or PBMCs came the material, which was cDNA or gDNA.

V gave up 5 bases and J gave up 6 bases, with 7 bases separating them. The germline CDR1 and CDR2 sequences are SGHVS and FNYEAQ. The CDR3 length is 11 residues. As processed by the authors: Nucleated cell number was recorded as an estimate derived from reference gene primer amplification. Repertoires were generated with immunoSEQ multiplex PCR, while TCRdb's copy carries only in-frame clones and drops some. Clone size and V and J calls were adopted from that table, with D and trimming inferred from the DNA. The sample holds about 150,000 clones, 87% seen once. The chain joins TRBV7-6 to TRBJ2-5; D unresolved. This receptor was taken from an elderly man with acute or convalescent COVID-19. Sequenced material: peripheral blood. In nucleotides, the CDR3 is TGTGCCAGCAGCCCAGAAAAGACCCAGTACTTC. Its protein product is CASSPEKTQYF.